These 18 T cell receptor beta chains came from one sample sequenced in a study of PD-1 blockade in classical Hodgkin lymphoma. Indicated time point: cycle 4 day 1 (C4D1), after 6 weeks of nivolumab. Following autologous stem cell transplantation, relapse occurred in every patient, and exposure to brentuximab vedotin varied. Magnetic negative selection served to purify CD4+ T cells out of PBMCs that had been thawed. Sequenced by immunoSEQ multiplex PCR; TCRdb stores in-frame clones only, minus some. Among fewer than 35,000 clones, around nine tenths were seen once, and the ten largest hold around 0.3%. The material sequenced was CD4+ T cells from blood, taken before the fourth cycle of nivolumab. The origin of the receptors is a human donor with classical Hodgkin lymphoma.

V is TRBV19 and J is TRBJ1-2; TRBD1 might be the D (5 bases). Trimming took 6 bases from V and 8 from J, leaving 19 bases between them. The CDR3 totals 14 residues. Germline CDR1 and CDR2: LNHDA and SQIVND (reference sequence). The CDR3 bases are TGTGCCAGTAGCGACTCCCGGGACTCCGGGGGCTACACCTTC. Translating gives CASSDSRDSGGYTF.

The genes are TRBV21-1 and TRBJ2-1; the listed D gene, TRBD2, was not tested against the DNA. TRBV21-1 is given as a pseudogene. The CDR3 totals 16 residues. CDR3 nucleotide sequence: TGTGCCAGCAGCAAAGAAGGCGGGAACCTCTACAATGAGCAGTTCTTC. As protein: CASSKEGGNLYNEQFF.

The V call is TRBV29-1, the J call TRBJ1-1; tentative D call: TRBD1 (5 bases). The CDR3 sequence is 12 residues long. V lost 4 bases and J lost 5, with 11 bases in between. CDR1 is SQVTM and CDR2 is ANQGSEA in the germline V gene. The CDR3 reads CSVARAPTEAFF. The CDR3 DNA follows: TGCAGCGTTGCCAGGGCGCCAACTGAAGCTTTCTTT.

This rearrangement joins TRBV5-6 to TRBJ2-7, with D maybe TRBD2 (5 bases). From germline, CDR1 is SGHDT and CDR2 YYEEEE. V lost 4 bases, J lost 6 bases, and 17 bases lay in between. There are 14 residues in the CDR3. The CDR3 sequence: CASSPSLGEGEQYF. The DNA of the CDR3 is TGTGCCAGCAGCCCTTCACTAGGAGAAGGCGAGCAGTACTTC.

V and J are TRBV7-9 and TRBJ2-1; D remains ambiguous. V was shortened by 8 bases and J by 6 bases, with 8 bases between the two germline ends. Germline V CDR1 and CDR2: SEHNR, FQNEAQ (reference sequence). The CDR3 length is 11 residues. CDR3 sequence: CASPSFNEQFF. The CDR3 bases are TGTGCCAGCCCTTCTTTCAATGAGCAGTTCTTC.

J is TRBJ2-3 and V is TRBV27, with TRBD1 identical over 9 bases. This CDR3 has 16 residues. After removal of 7 bases from V and 1 base from J, the junction contained 9 bases not matched to a gene. The germline V gene has CDR1 MNHEY and CDR2 SMNVEV (reference sequence). CDR3 amino acids: CASTHRTGVGTDTQYF. The CDR3 nucleotides read TGTGCCAGCACCCATCGGACAGGGGTGGGCACAGATACGCAGTATTTT.

The chain combines TRBV7-3 with TRBJ2-2; tentatively, D is TRBD1 or TRBD2 (6 bases each). Trimming pared 1 base from V and 3 bases from J, leaving 12 bases between. Germline V gene lookup returns CDR1 SGHTA and CDR2 FQGTGA. The CDR3 runs 16 residues. As DNA, the CDR3 is TGTGCCAGCAGCTTAAGGAGGGGGGCGGACACCGGGGAGCTGTTTTTT. Translated: CASSLRRGADTGELFF.

This rearrangement joins TRBV10-3 to TRBJ1-2; weak D call: TRBD1 (5 bases). The CDR3 has 15 residues. CDR1 and CDR2 from the germline V gene are ENHRY and SYGVKD. V lost 5 bases, J lost 0 bases, and 13 bases lay in between. As DNA, the CDR3 is TGTGCCATCAGTACCCGACAGAGAACTAACTATGGCTACACCTTC. It specifies CAISTRQRTNYGYTF.

The chain links TRBV18 to TRBJ1-2; 8 bases are a match to TRBD1. Per germline, CDR1 KGHSH and CDR2 LQKENI. J was trimmed by 3 bases and V by 6 bases; bases with no gene match: 9. This CDR3 is built from 15 residues. CDR3 DNA sequence: TGTGCCAGCTCGTTTCAGGGGGCGATAGACTATGGCTACACCTTC. Translating gives CASSFQGAIDYGYTF.

The rearrangement joins TRBV30 to TRBJ2-7; weak D call: TRBD1 (6 bases). The V end lost 7 bases, the J end lost 6 bases, and 22 bases lay between the germline ends. From germline, CDR1 is GTSNPN and CDR2 SVGIG (reference sequence). CDR3 length: 14 residues. The CDR3 is CASNPEGVGGEQYF. CDR3 nucleotides: TGTGCCTCCAACCCCGAAGGGGTAGGGGGCGAGCAGTACTTC.

This chain joins TRBV9 and TRBJ2-3; 7 bases agree with TRBD2. Per the germline V gene, CDR1 is SGDLS and CDR2 is YYNGEE. This CDR3 contains 18 residues. The V and J ends lost 2 bases and 2 bases, in that order; junction bases with no gene match: 14. DNA of the CDR3: TGTGCCAGCAGCGTCTCAGTCTACCGGGACTACACCACAGATACGCAGTATTTT. This codes for CASSVSVYRDYTTDTQYF.

The chain combines TRBV5-1 with TRBJ2-2; 14 positions match TRBD2. CDR1 SGHRS and CDR2 YFSETQ come from the germline V gene. Germline trimming cut 4 bases from V and 3 bases from J; bases unmatched to any gene: 8. This CDR3 is built from 18 residues. The CDR3 loop reads CASSPGLAGVLYTGELFF. Written as DNA, the CDR3 is TGCGCCAGCAGCCCGGGACTAGCGGGAGTATTATACACCGGGGAGCTGTTTTTT.

This chain connects TRBV7-8 to TRBJ2-7, with 7 nucleotides matching TRBD1. CDR1 and CDR2 (germline): SGHVS, FQNEAQ. This CDR3 contains 14 residues. V lost 2 bases and J lost 0; bases outside the gene matches: 1. The CDR3 sequence: CASSLRTGSYEQYF. In nucleotides, the CDR3 is TGTGCCAGCAGCTTAAGGACAGGCTCCTACGAGCAGTACTTC.

This chain links TRBV5-1 with TRBJ2-2; 8 nucleotides agree with TRBD2. Germline assignment: CDR1 SGHRS and CDR2 YFSETQ. The CDR3 loop spans 15 amino acids. The V segment lost 0 bases and the J segment 3 bases; nucleotides outside the gene matches: 1. The chain's CDR3 is CASSLGTSYTGELFF. Written as DNA, the CDR3 is TGCGCCAGCAGCTTGGGGACTAGCTACACCGGGGAGCTGTTTTTT.

This chain joins TRBV11-2 and TRBJ2-1, with TRBD2 identical over 11 bases. The CDR3 is 14 amino acids. Germline CDR1 and CDR2: SGHAT and FQNNGV. V gave up 6 bases and J gave up 8 bases; unmatched junction bases: 6. The CDR3, as DNA: TGTGCCAGCAGTCTAGCGGGAGGTTTCGATGAGCAGTTCTTC. It yields the protein CASSLAGGFDEQFF.

The CDR3 DNA reads TGCGCCAGCAGCGTGGATGGGGGGAGCAATCAGCCCCAGCATTTT. Amino acids: CASSVDGGSNQPQHF. J is TRBJ1-5 and V is TRBV5-1, with D maybe TRBD1 (5 bases). The V end was cut by 4 bases, the J end by 1 base, with 12 bases between. This CDR3 has 15 amino acids. Germline CDR1 SGHRS, CDR2 YFSETQ.

The gene calls are TRBV1 and TRBJ2-5; TRBD2 was called by the table and not checked on the DNA. TRBV1 is listed as a pseudogene. This CDR3 spans 14 amino acids. The CDR3 nucleotides are TGCACCAGCAGCCAAGGACTAGCGCAAGAGACCCAGTACTTC. As protein: CTSSQGLAQETQYF.

J is TRBJ2-3 and V is TRBV11-2, with D possibly matching TRBD1 (7 bases). Per the germline V gene, CDR1 is SGHAT and CDR2 is FQNNGV. The CDR3 spans 15 residues. V was clipped by 3 bases and J by 1 base, with 11 bases between them. DNA of the CDR3: TGTGCCAGCAGCTTTGGCGGGACAGGCACAGATACGCAGTATTTT. Its protein is CASSFGGTGTDTQYF.